The T cell receptor beta chain described here comes from a study of T cells after posttransplantation cyclophosphamide. The count of this clone is one. Antigen unknown. The ends were cut back, 2 bases at V and 3 bases at J, with 14 bases in the middle. The CDR3 spans 15 residues. CDR1 is LGHNT, CDR2 FRNRAP, per germline. Repertoires were generated with immunoSEQ multiplex PCR, while TCRdb's copy carries only in-frame clones and drops some. The sample shows 20,000 to 25,000 clones, 86% of them seen only once. General study findings and limits: After PTCy, TRB diversity resembled that of CNI/methotrexate controls. Tissue-infiltrating T cells from skin or gut overlapped little with blood T cells. Later post-transplant blood repertoires were often dominated by donor CD8+ memory clones.

The sequenced material came from PBMCs. The chain employs TRBV12-5 and TRBJ2-7; tentative D call: TRBD2 (6 bases). The receptor was isolated from a woman in her sixties with a blood cancer, CMV-positive, and with a related stem cell donor. The CDR3 nucleotides are TGTGCTAGTGGTTTGATTCTCAAGGGAGGCTACGAGCAGTACTTC. Translated, it gives CASGLILKGGYEQYF.